The 10 T cell receptor beta chains below come from one sample, sequenced in a study of regulatory T cells in long-lasting Graves disease. Specified time point: newly diagnosed GD, antithyroid drugs for less than 3 months. PBMC-extracted RNA yielded the TCR library. Both iRepertoire HTBI primers and Arm-PCR of CDR3 regions were used to build the TCR beta libraries. TCRdb ran MiXCR on the multiplex PCR reads and lists one entry per CDR3 protein. The table records roughly 510,000 distinct CDR3 sequences, 15% to 20% of them present only once. These data are also associated with another study on T cells in Graves' hyperthyroidism and ophthalmopathy.

This specimen was peripheral blood mononuclear cells (PBMCs), taken at new diagnosis, from a patient treated with antithyroid drugs. These receptors were collected from a man aged 18 to 30 with Graves disease.

The J gene is TRBJ2-7, the V gene TRBV5-1, with D hard to call. The ends were cut back, 0 bases at V and 0 bases at J, with 7 bases in the middle. The CDR3 is 14 amino acids. CDR1 SGHRS and CDR2 YFSETQ come from the germline V gene. Here the CDR3 reads CASSLERPSYEQYF. Here the CDR3 DNA reads TGCGCCAGCAGCTTGGAGAGGCCCTCCTACGAGCAGTACTTC.

This clonotype appeared a few times. The chain carries TRBV20-1 and TRBJ2-4; D unclear. The CDR3 is 11 residues long. V lost 6 bases and J 9 bases, leaving 12 bases between the germline ends. Germline values: CDR1 DFQATT, CDR2 SNEGSKA (reference sequence). CDR3 sequence: CSAPLAAIQYF. The CDR3 DNA follows: TGCAGTGCGCCGCTGGCGGCCATTCAGTACTTC.

The V call is TRBV7-2, the J call TRBJ2-3; D is uncertain. The germline V gene encodes CDR1 SGHTA and CDR2 FQGNSA. V was pared by 1 base and J by 1 base, with 9 bases between. The CDR3 length is 15 residues. CDR3 bases: TGTGCCAGCAGCTTAGTCTGGCGGCGCACAGATACGCAGTATTTT. Encoded protein: CASSLVWRRTDTQYF.

This chain uses TRBV5-6 with TRBJ1-1, with TRBD1 as a possible D gene (6 bases). The germline V and J ends were trimmed by 3 bases and 6 bases, with 18 bases remaining between them. The CDR3 runs to 15 residues. Germline-derived CDR1 and CDR2 are SGHDT and YYEEEE. Here the CDR3 reads CASSSRLGASSEAFF. Here the CDR3 DNA reads TGTGCCAGCAGCTCCCGGCTGGGGGCGAGCTCTGAAGCTTTCTTT.

This clonotype was seen ten or more times. The V gene is TRBV3-1, the J gene TRBJ2-7, with no clear D. The CDR3 is 14 residues long. Germline V gives CDR1 LGHDT, CDR2 YNNKEL (reference sequence). V was clipped by 1 base and J by 2 bases, with 9 bases between them. CDR3 nucleotides: TGTGCCAGCAGCCAAGGAAGTGCCACCTACGAGCAGTACTTC. Its translation is CASSQGSATYEQYF.

The chain combines TRBV25-1 with TRBJ1-1; maybe TRBD1 (6 bases). The CDR3 extends over 15 amino acids. Per germline, CDR1 MGHDK and CDR2 SYGVNS. Trimming shortened V by 8 bases and J by 0 bases, and 16 bases separated the two germline ends. CDR3 protein: CASRPGGGMNTEAFF. CDR3 DNA sequence: TGTGCCAGCCGCCCTGGGGGCGGCATGAACACTGAAGCTTTCTTT.

The table lists this clonotype with many counts. The rearrangement uses TRBV30 and TRBJ2-7; no definite D call. The germline V and J ends were trimmed by 1 base and 2 bases, with 9 bases remaining between them. CDR3 length: 13 residues. Germline values: CDR1 GTSNPN, CDR2 SVGIG (reference sequence). The CDR3 spells CAWSASTPYEQYF. DNA of the CDR3: TGTGCCTGGAGTGCCTCTACACCCTACGAGCAGTACTTC.

The rearrangement joins TRBV20-1 to TRBJ2-7; perhaps TRBD1 as D (6 bases). Trimming took 4 bases from V and 1 from J, leaving 20 bases between them. Germline V gene sequence: CDR1 DFQATT, CDR2 SNEGSKA (reference sequence). The CDR3 totals 16 residues. The CDR3 DNA reads as TGCAGTGCTACCAAATTTCCTGACAGGTCGTCCTACGAGCAGTACTTC. This codes for CSATKFPDRSSYEQYF.

This clonotype was detected many times. The chain links TRBV9 to TRBJ2-3; D might be TRBD1 or TRBD2, each matching 7 bases. Trimming took off 0 bases at V and 7 bases at J, with 18 bases between the two ends. This CDR3 is built from 16 residues. The germline V gene has CDR1 SGDLS and CDR2 YYNGEE. The CDR3 coding sequence is TGTGCCAGCAGCGTAGCAGGGGGAGGGCCAGTGAATACGCAGTATTTT. Its protein product is CASSVAGGGPVNTQYF.

This clonotype was counted at least ten times. The chain joins TRBV6-5 to TRBJ2-3, with 8 bases matching TRBD2. The germline CDR1 and CDR2 sequences are MNHEY and SVGAGI. This CDR3 is 15 amino acids long. V shed 4 bases, J shed 5 bases, and the junction held 8 bases outside the gene matches. CDR3 bases: TGTGCCAGCAGTTCCAGCGGACTAGCAGGAGATACGCAGTATTTT. It specifies CASSSSGLAGDTQYF.